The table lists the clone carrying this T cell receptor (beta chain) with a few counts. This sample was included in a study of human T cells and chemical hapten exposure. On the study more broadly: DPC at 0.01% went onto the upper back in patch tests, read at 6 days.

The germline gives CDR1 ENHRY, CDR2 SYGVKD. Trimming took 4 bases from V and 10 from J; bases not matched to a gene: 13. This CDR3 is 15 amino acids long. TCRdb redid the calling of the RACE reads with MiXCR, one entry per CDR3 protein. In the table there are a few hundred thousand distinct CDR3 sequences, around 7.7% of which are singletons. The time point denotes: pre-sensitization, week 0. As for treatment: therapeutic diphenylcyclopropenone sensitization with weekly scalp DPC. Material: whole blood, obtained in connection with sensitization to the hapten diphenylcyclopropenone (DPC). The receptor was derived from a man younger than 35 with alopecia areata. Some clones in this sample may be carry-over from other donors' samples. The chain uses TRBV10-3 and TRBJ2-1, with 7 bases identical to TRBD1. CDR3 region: CAISGPGQAVGEQFF. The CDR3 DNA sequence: TGTGCCATCAGTGGCCCCGGACAGGCAGTGGGAGAGCAGTTCTTC.